Shown below are 5 T cell receptor beta chains from a single sample sequenced in a study of technical replicates of blood from a handful of donors. The method was immunoSEQ multiplex PCR; TCRdb's version includes in-frame clones alone and lacks a portion of them. Of roughly 80,000 clones in the sample, under 96% are singletons; the top ten hold 0.3% to 0.45%. The sample was T cells isolated from PBMCs. The receptors derive from a human donor in good health.

This chain links TRBV13 with TRBJ1-1; 8 nucleotides align to TRBD1. CDR3 length: 15 residues. Trimming cost V 5 bases and J 1 base; bases outside gene matches: 6. The V gene's germline CDR1 is PRHDT and CDR2 FYEKMQ (reference sequence). DNA of the CDR3: TGTGCCAGCAGCGCGACCACAGGGGGGAACACTGAAGCTTTCTTT. It codes for CASSATTGGNTEAFF.

This chain uses TRBV19 with TRBJ2-5; 12 positions match TRBD2. CDR1 and CDR2 (germline): LNHDA, SQIVND (reference sequence). The V segment lost 7 bases and the J segment 4 bases; nucleotides outside the gene matches: 7. The CDR3 is 15 amino acids. The CDR3 bases are TGTGCCAGTACCCAACTAGCGGGAGGATCAGAGACCCAGTACTTC. This codes for CASTQLAGGSETQYF.

The chain joins TRBV28 to TRBJ1-2; a possible D gene is TRBD1 (6 bases). Trimming took 4 bases from V and 0 from J, leaving 15 bases between them. CDR1 MDHEN and CDR2 SYDVKM come from the germline V gene. The CDR3 totals 16 residues. The CDR3 coding sequence is TGTGCCAGCAGTTCTCCTGGGGGCCTAGCTAACTATGGCTACACCTTC. Protein sequence: CASSSPGGLANYGYTF.

The chain joins TRBV4-3 to TRBJ2-2; the D gene is possibly TRBD1 (5 bases). This CDR3 contains 17 residues. Germline V CDR1 and CDR2: LGHNA, YSLEER. The V and J ends lost 4 bases and 2 bases respectively, with 17 bases between them. In DNA form, the CDR3 reads TGCGCCAGCAGCCCAAGGCCTCAACAGGCTAACACCGGGGAGCTGTTTTTT. It encodes CASSPRPQQANTGELFF.

This clone was recorded once. The gene calls are TRBV7-8 and TRBJ1-2; perhaps TRBD1 as D (5 bases). CDR1 and CDR2 from the germline V gene are SGHVS and FQNEAQ. This CDR3 contains 14 residues. Between the trimmed V and J ends, which lost 0 bases and 6 bases, there was a span of 11 bases. CDR3 bases: TGTGCCAGCAGCTTAGCTCCCCAGGGTGATGGCTACACCTTC. This translates into CASSLAPQGDGYTF.